The 8 T cell receptor beta chains below were found in one sample sequenced in a study of blood T cells in healthy people across ages. Through a sample-barcoded 5' primer and a J-beta primer mix, a second PCR was run for roughly 7 to 12 cycles. TCRdb re-derived calls from the 5' RACE reads in MiXCR, one entry per CDR3 protein. The data contain 800,000 to 950,000 distinct CDR3 sequences, about 48% of them seen just once; the ten biggest clones take up roughly 13%. Sample: blood. These TCRs come from a man in his thirties or forties in good health.

The chain combines TRBV7-8 with TRBJ2-3; D unresolved. This CDR3 is 16 amino acids long. CDR1 is SGHVS and CDR2 is FQNEAQ in the germline V gene. Trimming took off 5 bases at V and 2 bases at J, with 17 bases between the two ends. CDR3 loop: CASSHRVTADTDTQYF. In DNA, the CDR3 is TGTGCCAGCAGCCATAGGGTCACGGCAGACACAGATACGCAGTATTTT.

This chain joins TRBV28 and TRBJ2-7, with a weak D call TRBD1 (6 bases). Trimming pared 2 bases from V and 5 bases from J, leaving 16 bases between. This CDR3 has 15 residues. Germline assignment: CDR1 MDHEN and CDR2 SYDVKM. The DNA of the CDR3 is TGTGCCAGCAGTTTACCTAACAGGGCTTGGAACGAGCAGTACTTC. This gives the protein CASSLPNRAWNEQYF.

The chain couples TRBV29-1 to TRBJ1-2, with a tentative D call TRBD1 (5 bases). V lost 4 bases to trimming and J lost 5 bases, with 26 bases between them. This CDR3 spans 17 amino acids. Per germline, CDR1 SQVTM and CDR2 ANQGSEA. This CDR3 reads CSVGTGGSQRGTYGYTF. CDR3 DNA sequence: TGCAGCGTTGGGACTGGGGGTTCCCAAAGGGGAACTTATGGCTACACCTTC.

The chain combines TRBV6-6 with TRBJ1-1; possible D gene TRBD1, 6 bases. Looked up from germline, CDR1 is MNHNY and CDR2 is SVGAGI (reference sequence). This CDR3 spans 11 amino acids. CDR3 nucleotides: TGTCTCGTCGGAGGGGGCACTGAAGCTTTCTTT. Translated: CLVGGGTEAFF.

The chain joins TRBV7-2 to TRBJ2-7, with D unclear. Per the germline V gene, CDR1 is SGHTA and CDR2 is FQGNSA. V lost 1 base and J lost 3, with 13 bases in between. This CDR3 contains 15 residues. The DNA of the CDR3 is TGTGCCAGCAGCTTAGTACCCGGCAATTTCTACGAGCAGTACTTC. Translating gives CASSLVPGNFYEQYF.

This clonotype was seen only a few times. This rearrangement joins TRBV29-1 to TRBJ1-4, with a weak D call TRBD1 (5 bases). From germline, CDR1 is SQVTM and CDR2 ANQGSEA. This CDR3 contains 14 residues. The V and J ends lost 4 bases and 2 bases respectively, with 11 bases between them. The CDR3 spells CSVGIPGTNEKLFF. The CDR3 region has the DNA TGCAGCGTTGGAATCCCAGGGACTAATGAAAAACTGTTTTTT.

V usage is TRBV3-1 and J usage is TRBJ1-6; unclear D gene. The CDR3 has 14 amino acids. V was cut by 4 bases and J by 6 bases, with 10 bases left in between. Germline V gives CDR1 LGHDT, CDR2 YNNKEL (reference sequence). The CDR3 DNA sequence: TGTGCCAGCAGCCCGGGCGCCGCTAATTCACCCCTCCACTTT. This codes for CASSPGAANSPLHF.

This clonotype was detected a few times. The V call is TRBV30, the J call TRBJ1-2, with 7 positions matching TRBD1. V dropped 8 bases and J dropped 3; count of bases not matched to a gene: 6. This CDR3 has 12 amino acids. CDR1 is GTSNPN and CDR2 is SVGIG in the germline V gene (reference sequence). The CDR3 reads CARRTGYYGYTF. Written as DNA, the CDR3 is TGTGCCAGAAGGACAGGATACTATGGCTACACCTTC.